The entry below gives a single TCR beta chain sequence along with its context. The sample originates from a study of blood T cell repertoires in COVID-19. Study-level background: There were acute and convalescent COVID-19 samples, and they came from the United States, Italy and Spain. T cells, B-cell-depleted T cells, or PBMCs supplied cDNA or gDNA.

This CDR3 is built from 12 residues. Trimming stripped 8 bases from V and 4 bases from J, with 12 bases between. Germline V gene lookup returns CDR1 SEHNR and CDR2 FQNEAQ (reference sequence). Per the original methods: For nucleated cells, counts were estimated from reference gene primer amplification. The method was immunoSEQ multiplex PCR; TCRdb's version includes in-frame clones alone and lacks a portion of them. Clone size and the V and J calls come from that table; the DNA yielded D and trimming. The sample has 150,000 to 200,000 clones; almost 80% are singletons. The source material was peripheral blood. The rearrangement links TRBV7-9 to TRBJ2-7, with TRBD2 as a possible D gene (6 bases). This TCR derives from a man aged 55-75 years with active or convalescent COVID-19. The CDR3: CASQSSEYEQYF. CDR3 bases: TGTGCCAGCCAGTCTAGCGAATACGAGCAGTACTTC.